The 32 T cell receptor beta chains below were found in one sample sequenced in a study of T cell changes during pregnancy in multiple sclerosis. Produced via immunoSEQ multiplex PCR; TCRdb's table is partial and in-frame only. The sample comprises some 60,000 clones, around 90% of which are singletons, and just over 0.85% rests with the top ten. Specimen: peripheral blood, collected before pregnancy. These receptors were collected from a female donor with multiple sclerosis, enrolled in a pregnancy study.

This clone was seen once. The chain carries TRBV11-3 and TRBJ2-3; 9 bases line up with TRBD2. The CDR3 covers 16 residues. The V and J ends lost 1 base and 1 base, in that order; junction bases with no gene match: 3. Per the germline V gene, CDR1 is SGHNT and CDR2 is YENEEA. CDR3 protein: CASSLVRGGGTDTQYF. The CDR3 DNA reads TGTGCCAGCAGCTTAGTGCGCGGGGGGGGCACAGATACGCAGTATTTT.

This rearrangement joins TRBV7-6 to TRBJ1-2, with D tentatively TRBD1 (6 bases). Germline CDR1 and CDR2: SGHVS and FNYEAQ. The length of the CDR3 is 15 residues. V lost 5 bases and J 3 bases, leaving 16 bases between the germline ends. CDR3: CASSAIQGIDYGYTF. CDR3 bases: TGTGCCAGCAGCGCGATACAGGGCATTGACTATGGCTACACCTTC.

The CDR3 loop reads CASSPLTSGGRETQYF. The CDR3 coding sequence is TGTGCCAGTAGCCCCCTGACTAGCGGGGGGAGGGAGACCCAGTACTTC. The V call is TRBV19, the J call TRBJ2-5, with TRBD2 matching over 13 bases. Losses at the gene ends were 6 bases for V and 5 bases for J; bases not matched to a gene: 9. Per germline, CDR1 LNHDA and CDR2 SQIVND (reference sequence). The CDR3 has 16 residues.

This chain connects TRBV29-1 to TRBJ2-5; possibly TRBD2 for D (5 bases). Between the trimmed V and J ends, which lost 5 bases and 5 bases, there was a span of 12 bases. In germline, CDR1 is SQVTM, CDR2 ANQGSEA. The CDR3 extends over 12 amino acids. The CDR3 bases are TGCAGCGTTCCCGGGGTTGGTGAGACCCAGTACTTC. Its translation is CSVPGVGETQYF.

CDR3 loop: CASSQEQFSYGYTF. The CDR3, as DNA: TGTGCCAGCAGCCAAGAACAGTTTAGCTATGGCTACACCTTC. The V and J genes are TRBV4-2 and TRBJ1-2; D ambiguous. The V end lost 0 bases, the J end lost 4 bases, and 9 bases lay between the germline ends. Per the germline V gene, CDR1 is LGHNA and CDR2 is YNFKEQ. CDR3 size: 14 residues.

The V and J genes are TRBV27 and TRBJ1-1; maybe TRBD1 (5 bases). The CDR3 sequence is 14 residues long. The V end lost 6 bases, the J end lost 0 bases, and 11 bases lay between the germline ends. Germline assignment: CDR1 MNHEY and CDR2 SMNVEV (reference sequence). The CDR3 reads CASSWGGVNTEAFF. The CDR3 nucleotides read TGTGCCAGCAGCTGGGGGGGGGTGAACACTGAAGCTTTCTTT.

This chain connects TRBV19 to TRBJ1-2, with a tentative D call TRBD1 (6 bases). V was pared by 10 bases and J by 8 bases, with 17 bases between. Germline V gene data show CDR1 as LNHDA and CDR2 as SQIVND (reference sequence). The CDR3 is 12 residues long. The CDR3 loop is CATTDRTGGYTF. The CDR3 DNA reads as TGTGCCACCACCGACAGGACGGGGGGCTACACCTTC.

CDR3 amino acids: CASSPGQGTYEQYF. CDR3 nucleotide sequence: TGTGCCAGCAGTCCGGGACAGGGCACCTACGAGCAGTACTTC. This chain uses TRBV6-5 with TRBJ2-7, with 9 nucleotides matching TRBD1. J lost 2 bases, V lost 5 bases, and 4 bases had no gene match. Germline V CDR1 and CDR2: MNHEY, SVGAGI. This CDR3 has 14 amino acids.

This rearrangement joins TRBV6-1 to TRBJ1-3, with TRBD1 as a possible D gene (5 bases). This CDR3 spans 18 amino acids. CDR1 is MNHNS, CDR2 SASEGT, per germline. V lost 4 bases, J lost 3 bases, and 22 bases lay in between. CDR3: CASSVGREVSVGGNTIYF. Here the CDR3 DNA reads TGTGCCAGCAGTGTGGGGCGGGAGGTCTCGGTAGGTGGAAACACCATATATTTT.

The V gene is TRBV23-1, the J gene TRBJ1-2; TRBD1 is a possible D gene (6 bases). TRBV23-1 is given ORF status, its function remaining uncertain. V was cut by 3 bases and J by 9 bases, with 14 bases left in between. The CDR3 loop spans 13 amino acids. CDR3 residues: CASSQRGKDSYTF. The CDR3 coding sequence is TGCGCCAGCAGTCAGAGGGGGAAGGATAGCTACACCTTC.

The chain joins TRBV18 to TRBJ2-3; the match to TRBD2 covers 7 bases. The CDR3 sequence is 17 residues long. Germline values: CDR1 KGHSH, CDR2 LQKENI. V shed 3 bases, J shed 2 bases, and the junction held 11 bases outside the gene matches. CDR3 nucleotides: TGTGCCAGCTCACCGGGGAGGGCGCGTCTCCTCACAGATACGCAGTATTTT. Translating gives CASSPGRARLLTDTQYF.

V usage is TRBV11-3 and J usage is TRBJ1-6; D is unresolved. Trimming took 3 bases from V and 8 from J, leaving 11 bases between them. Per germline, CDR1 SGHNT and CDR2 YENEEA. The CDR3 has 14 amino acids. DNA for the CDR3: TGTGCCAGCAGCTTGCGGGGAGACTATTCACCCCTCCACTTT. It encodes CASSLRGDYSPLHF.

This chain links TRBV7-3 with TRBJ2-3, with TRBD2 matching 12 bases. Germline CDR1 reads SGHTA; CDR2 reads FQGTGA. This CDR3 contains 15 residues. The J segment lost 4 bases and the V segment lost 6 bases, leaving 5 bases of the junction unmatched. Here the CDR3 DNA reads TGTGCCAGCAGTCCTAGCGGGGGGGCCGCAGATACGCAGTATTTT. Amino acids: CASSPSGGAADTQYF. Complete variable domain (other parts from reference TRBV7-3 and TRBJ2-3): GAGVSQTPSNKVTEKGKYVELRCDPISGHTALYWYRQSLGQGPEFLIYFQGTGAADDSGLPNDRFFAVRPEGSVSTLKIQRTERGDSAVYLCASSPSGGAADTQYFGPGTRLTVL.

The gene calls are TRBV4-2 and TRBJ2-2; 10 nucleotides line up with TRBD2. Germline V CDR1 and CDR2: LGHNA, YNFKEQ. This CDR3 is built from 17 residues. V shed 2 bases and J 1 base; nucleotides not matched to a gene: 4. DNA of the CDR3: TGTGCCAGCAGCCAATCTAGCGGGGGCCTGAACACCGGGGAGCTGTTTTTT. Translating gives CASSQSSGGLNTGELFF.

The chain uses TRBV18 and TRBJ1-2, with 8 bases matching TRBD1. Germline V gene sequence: CDR1 KGHSH, CDR2 LQKENI. V was pared by 6 bases and J by 6 bases, with 6 bases of the junction left unmatched. This CDR3 is built from 13 residues. The CDR3 DNA reads TGTGCCAGCTCGCGGACAGGGCAAGATGGCTACACCTTC. The encoded protein is CASSRTGQDGYTF.

The rearrangement joins TRBV7-2 to TRBJ1-2; 9 bases are a match to TRBD1. V trimming: 4 bases; J trimming: 2 bases; junction bases outside the gene matches: 2. This CDR3 contains 14 residues. The germline V gene encodes CDR1 SGHTA and CDR2 FQGNSA. CDR3 region: CASSSGTGNYGYTF. CDR3 in DNA: TGTGCCAGCAGCTCTGGGACAGGGAACTATGGCTACACCTTC.

The V call is TRBV6-5, the J call TRBJ2-2, with TRBD1 matching over 7 bases. The junction had 3 bases not matched to a gene; V was cut back by 6 bases and J by 2 bases. In germline, CDR1 is MNHEY, CDR2 SVGAGI. This CDR3 is 14 amino acids long. CDR3 loop: CASRAGGNTGELFF. The CDR3, as DNA: TGTGCCAGCAGGGCAGGGGGAAACACCGGGGAGCTGTTTTTT.

The chain recombines TRBV7-9 with TRBJ1-1; D not certain. The germline V gene encodes CDR1 SEHNR and CDR2 FQNEAQ (reference sequence). The CDR3 contains 13 residues. The germline V and J ends were trimmed by 1 base and 4 bases, with 7 bases remaining between them. CDR3 bases: TGTGCCAGCAGCTTAGTGGTGAGCACTGAAGCTTTCTTT. Amino acid sequence: CASSLVVSTEAFF.

This clone is a singleton in its sample. The CDR3 nucleotides are TGTGCCAGCAGCCCCCCGGGGATCTATGGCTACACCTTC. This sequence encodes CASSPPGIYGYTF. The rearrangement uses TRBV5-6 and TRBJ1-2; no clear D. The CDR3 has 13 residues. Germline V gene data show CDR1 as SGHDT and CDR2 as YYEEEE. The germline V and J ends were trimmed by 4 bases and 4 bases, with 11 bases remaining between them.

J is TRBJ1-1 and V is TRBV7-2; weak D call: TRBD1 (6 bases). Trimming stripped 5 bases from V and 7 bases from J, with 17 bases between. The germline gives CDR1 SGHTA, CDR2 FQGNSA. This CDR3 is 14 amino acids long. The CDR3 protein is CASSRPILTGEAFF. CDR3 DNA sequence: TGTGCCAGCAGCCGACCTATTTTGACAGGTGAAGCTTTCTTT.

This chain joins TRBV7-2 and TRBJ1-2; D is possibly TRBD1 (5 bases). The CDR3 extends over 15 amino acids. Per germline, CDR1 SGHTA and CDR2 FQGNSA. V shed 2 bases and J shed 3 bases, with 13 bases lying between them. As DNA, the CDR3 is TGTGCCAGCAGCTTATCAACAGGAACCTACTATGGCTACACCTTC. This codes for CASSLSTGTYYGYTF.

The chain has TRBV13 and TRBJ1-2, with 10 bases lining up with TRBD1. The CDR3 covers 13 residues. The germline gives CDR1 PRHDT, CDR2 FYEKMQ (reference sequence). J was trimmed by 5 bases and V by 5 bases; bases with no gene match: 2. CDR3: CASSDRGLYGYTF. CDR3 coding DNA: TGTGCCAGCAGCGACAGGGGGCTGTATGGCTACACCTTC.

This chain connects TRBV7-2 to TRBJ1-3; TRBD1 matches at 8 bases. With 0 bases clipped from V and 2 bases from J, the junction kept 0 bases outside the gene matches. The CDR3 sequence is 15 residues long. Germline V lookup: CDR1 SGHTA, CDR2 FQGNSA. The CDR3 sequence: CASSLATGAGNTIYF. In DNA, the CDR3 is TGTGCCAGCAGCTTAGCGACAGGGGCTGGAAACACCATATATTTT. The whole variable domain, remainder taken from reference TRBV7-2 and TRBJ1-3, is GAGVSQSPSNKVTEKGKDVELRCDPISGHTALYWYRQSLGQGLEFLIYFQGNSAPDKSGLPSDRFSAERTGGSVSTLTIQRTQQEDSAVYLCASSLATGAGNTIYFGEGSWLTVV.

The chain joins TRBV10-3 to TRBJ2-3, with 8 bases aligning to TRBD2. Unmatched junction bases numbered 11, after V lost 8 bases and J lost 4 bases. The CDR3 runs 15 residues. Germline values: CDR1 ENHRY, CDR2 SYGVKD. CDR3: CAIGTSASSPDTQYF. The CDR3, as DNA: TGTGCCATCGGGACTAGTGCTAGCTCGCCAGATACGCAGTATTTT.

The rearrangement uses TRBV6-1 and TRBJ1-4, with 7 bases matching TRBD1. Germline trimming cut 5 bases from V and 8 bases from J; bases unmatched to any gene: 8. This CDR3 has 14 residues. Germline V gives CDR1 MNHNS, CDR2 SASEGT. In DNA form, the CDR3 reads TGTGCCAGCAGTAGACAGGGAACTTCGGAAAAACTGTTTTTT. It codes for CASSRQGTSEKLFF.

This chain connects TRBV19 to TRBJ1-5; 8 bases line up with TRBD1. Germline loops: CDR1 LNHDA, CDR2 SQIVND (reference sequence). The CDR3 is 15 amino acids. J was trimmed by 1 base and V by 5 bases; bases with no gene match: 4. The CDR3: CASSDRGGSNQPQHF. The CDR3 DNA is TGTGCCAGTAGTGACAGGGGAGGAAGCAATCAGCCCCAGCATTTT.

This clone has a single count. V is TRBV7-2 and J is TRBJ2-2, with D maybe TRBD1 (6 bases). Trimming removed 4 bases from V and 9 bases from J, with 12 bases in between. Germline CDR1 and CDR2: SGHTA and FQGNSA. The CDR3 runs 13 residues. Here the CDR3 reads CASSSLDSRELFF. DNA for the CDR3: TGTGCCAGCAGCTCGTTGGACAGCCGGGAGCTGTTTTTT. Full variable domain (missing parts from reference TRBV7-2 and TRBJ2-2): GAGVSQSPSNKVTEKGKDVELRCDPISGHTALYWYRQSLGQGLEFLIYFQGNSAPDKSGLPSDRFSAERTGGSVSTLTIQRTQQEDSAVYLCASSSLDSRELFFGEGSRLTVL.

The chain recombines TRBV5-1 with TRBJ2-1; 7 positions agree with TRBD2. This CDR3 spans 15 amino acids. Trimming took 0 bases from V and 7 from J; bases not matched to a gene: 7. In germline, CDR1 is SGHRS, CDR2 YFSETQ. In DNA form, the CDR3 reads TGCGCCAGCAGCTTGGGGCTAGCGGACATAAATGAGCAGTTCTTC. Protein: CASSLGLADINEQFF.

V and J are TRBV19 and TRBJ1-2; maybe TRBD1 (6 bases). Germline V CDR1 and CDR2: LNHDA, SQIVND (reference sequence). The CDR3 loop spans 14 amino acids. V was cut by 6 bases and J by 3 bases, with 14 bases left in between. Here the CDR3 reads CASSDSGGHYGYTF. The CDR3 DNA reads TGTGCCAGTAGCGATTCGGGGGGCCACTATGGCTACACCTTC. The whole variable domain, filled in from reference TRBV19 and TRBJ1-2, reads DGGITQSPKYLFRKEGQNVTLSCEQNLNHDAMYWYRQDPGQGLRLIYYSQIVNDFQKGDIAEGYSVSREKKESFPLTVTSAQKNPTAFYLCASSDSGGHYGYTFGSGTRLTVV.

By share of the sample, this clone is medium-sized. The chain combines TRBV4-1 with TRBJ1-2, with TRBD1 matching 8 bases. The V gene's germline CDR1 is MGHRA and CDR2 YSYEKL. The CDR3 contains 16 residues. The junction had 11 bases not matched to a gene; V was cut back by 6 bases and J by 2 bases. In DNA, the CDR3 is TGCGCCAGCAGTTCCAGCTCAGGGGGCTCGAACTATGGCTACACCTTC. Protein sequence: CASSSSSGGSNYGYTF.

V gene TRBV7-8 combines with J gene TRBJ2-1; 11 nucleotides agree with TRBD2. CDR1 is SGHVS, CDR2 FQNEAQ, per germline. Unmatched junction bases numbered 5, after V lost 2 bases and J lost 8 bases. The CDR3 sequence is 15 residues long. The CDR3 here is CASSLIAGGRDEQFF. CDR3 DNA sequence: TGTGCCAGCAGCTTAATAGCGGGGGGGCGAGATGAGCAGTTCTTC.

The V and J genes are TRBV7-2 and TRBJ2-3; 8 bases map to TRBD2. Germline V gene data show CDR1 as SGHTA and CDR2 as FQGNSA. The CDR3 is made up of 13 amino acids. Unmatched junction bases numbered 4, after V lost 4 bases and J lost 7 bases. The CDR3 is CASSSRGAHTQYF. The CDR3 nucleotides read TGTGCCAGCAGCTCGCGGGGGGCGCATACGCAGTATTTT.